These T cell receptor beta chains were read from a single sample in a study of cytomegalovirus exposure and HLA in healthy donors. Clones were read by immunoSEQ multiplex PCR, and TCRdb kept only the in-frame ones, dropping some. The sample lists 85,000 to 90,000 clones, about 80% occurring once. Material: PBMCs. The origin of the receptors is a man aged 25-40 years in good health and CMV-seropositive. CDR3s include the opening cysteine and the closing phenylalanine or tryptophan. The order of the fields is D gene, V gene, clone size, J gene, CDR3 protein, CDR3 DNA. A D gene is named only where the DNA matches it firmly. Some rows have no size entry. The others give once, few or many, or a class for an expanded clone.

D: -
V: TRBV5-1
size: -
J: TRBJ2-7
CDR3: CASKGDSYEQYF
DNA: TGCGCCAGCAAGGGGGACTCCTACGAGCAGTACTTC

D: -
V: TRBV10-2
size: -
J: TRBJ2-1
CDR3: CASSPEGSSYNEQFF
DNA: TGCGCCAGCAGCCCCGAGGGAAGCTCCTACAATGAGCAGTTCTTC

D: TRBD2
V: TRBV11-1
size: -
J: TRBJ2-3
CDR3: CASSSEGSGRIKRTDTQYF
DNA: TGTGCCAGCAGCTCGGAAGGGAGCGGGAGAATCAAACGCACAGATACGCAGTATTTT

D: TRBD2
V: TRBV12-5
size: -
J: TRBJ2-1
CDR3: CASGLRAGGSYNEQFF
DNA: TGTGCTAGTGGTTTGAGGGCGGGGGGCTCCTACAATGAGCAGTTCTTC

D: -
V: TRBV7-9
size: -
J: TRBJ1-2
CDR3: CASRPDSDYGYTF
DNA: TGTGCCAGCAGACCTGACAGCGACTATGGCTACACCTTC

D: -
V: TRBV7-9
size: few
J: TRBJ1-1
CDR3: CASSPRTQSAEAFF
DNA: TGTGCCAGCAGCCCCCGGACACAGTCCGCGGAGGCTTTCTTT

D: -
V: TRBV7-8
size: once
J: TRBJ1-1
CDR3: CASSLTRRTPAIKAFF
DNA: TGTGCCAGCAGCTTAACCCGGAGGACTCCCGCTATTAAAGCTTTCTTT

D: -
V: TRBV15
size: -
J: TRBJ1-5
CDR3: CATSTNRAEPQHF
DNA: TGTGCCACCAGCACAAACAGGGCTGAGCCCCAGCATTTT

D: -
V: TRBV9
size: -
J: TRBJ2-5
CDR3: CASSVAGGRVETQYF
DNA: TGTGCCAGCAGCGTAGCCGGGGGGCGGGTGGAGACCCAGTACTTC

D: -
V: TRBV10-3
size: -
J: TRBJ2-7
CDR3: CAISEPGEKGEQYF
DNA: TGTGCCATCAGTGAGCCAGGGGAAAAGGGCGAGCAGTACTTC

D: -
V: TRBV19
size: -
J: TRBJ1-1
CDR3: CASTSKVLGGLNTEAFF
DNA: TGTGCCAGTACTTCGAAGGTTTTGGGGGGGTTGAACACTGAAGCTTTCTTT

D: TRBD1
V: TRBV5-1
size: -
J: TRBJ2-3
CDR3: CASGDRGRITDTQYF
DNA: TGCGCCAGCGGTGACAGGGGGCGCATTACAGATACGCAGTATTTT

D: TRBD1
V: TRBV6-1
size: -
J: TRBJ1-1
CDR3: CASSGRGLTEAFF
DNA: TGTGCCAGCAGCGGAAGGGGGCTCACTGAAGCTTTCTTT

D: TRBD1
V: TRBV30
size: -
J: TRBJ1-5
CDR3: CAWTAGGSNQPQHF
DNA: TGTGCCTGGACAGCAGGGGGAAGCAATCAGCCCCAGCATTTT

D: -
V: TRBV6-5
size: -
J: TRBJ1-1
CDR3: CASSYLGGVGTEAFF
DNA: TGTGCCAGCAGTTACCTAGGGGGGGTGGGCACTGAAGCTTTCTTT

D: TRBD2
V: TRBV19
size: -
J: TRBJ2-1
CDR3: CASSIASSGGRTYNEQFF
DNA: TGTGCCAGTAGTATAGCCTCTAGCGGGGGGAGGACCTACAATGAGCAGTTCTTC

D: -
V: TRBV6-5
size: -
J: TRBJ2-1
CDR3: CASSYQGNSYNEQFF
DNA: TGTGCCAGCAGTTACCAGGGTAACTCCTACAATGAGCAGTTCTTC

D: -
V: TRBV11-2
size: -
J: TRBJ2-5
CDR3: CASSTRQIQETQYF
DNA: TGTGCCAGCAGCACCAGACAGATTCAAGAGACCCAGTACTTC